The present T cell receptor beta chain was sequenced within a study of CD8+CD57+ T cells in acquired aplastic anemia. The overall study: An average of 3.2 ug of DNA was obtained from sorted CD4+ and CD8+ cells.

Sequenced patients had shown CD8+CD57+ cell expansion by flow cytometry. Profiles of TCR beta VDJ and CDR3 were generated from a genomic DNA template. TCRdb re-called the reads with MiXCR, one entry per CDR3 protein. The profile shows 150,000 to 200,000 distinct CDR3 sequences, 48% of them singletons. CDR1 is SGHVS and CDR2 is FNYEAQ in the germline V gene. V was clipped by 8 bases and J by 7 bases, with 11 bases between them. The CDR3 covers 12 residues. This clonotype was picked up a small number of times. This rearrangement joins TRBV7-6 to TRBJ2-2; D is uncertain. Sequencing input: sorted CD4+, CD8+, or CD8+CD57+ T cells (not recorded which) from PBMCs. The TCR was taken from a human donor with aplastic anemia. The CDR3 spells CASSWPGGELFF. CDR3 sequence (DNA): TGTGCCAGCTCTTGGCCGGGCGGGGAGCTGTTTTTT.